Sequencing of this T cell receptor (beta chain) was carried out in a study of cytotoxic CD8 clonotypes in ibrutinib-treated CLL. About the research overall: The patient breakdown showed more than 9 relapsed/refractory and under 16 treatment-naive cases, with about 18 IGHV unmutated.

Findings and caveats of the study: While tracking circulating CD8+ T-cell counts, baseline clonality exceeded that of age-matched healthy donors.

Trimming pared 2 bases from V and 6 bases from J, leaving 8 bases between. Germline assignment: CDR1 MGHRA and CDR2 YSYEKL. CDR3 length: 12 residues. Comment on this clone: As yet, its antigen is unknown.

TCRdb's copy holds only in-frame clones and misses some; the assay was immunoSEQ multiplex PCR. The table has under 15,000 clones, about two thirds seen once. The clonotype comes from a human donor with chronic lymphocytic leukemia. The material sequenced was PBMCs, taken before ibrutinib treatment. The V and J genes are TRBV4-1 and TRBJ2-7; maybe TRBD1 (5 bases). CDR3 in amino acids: CASSQLGLEQYF. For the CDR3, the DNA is TGCGCCAGCAGCCAACTGGGGCTCGAGCAGTACTTC.